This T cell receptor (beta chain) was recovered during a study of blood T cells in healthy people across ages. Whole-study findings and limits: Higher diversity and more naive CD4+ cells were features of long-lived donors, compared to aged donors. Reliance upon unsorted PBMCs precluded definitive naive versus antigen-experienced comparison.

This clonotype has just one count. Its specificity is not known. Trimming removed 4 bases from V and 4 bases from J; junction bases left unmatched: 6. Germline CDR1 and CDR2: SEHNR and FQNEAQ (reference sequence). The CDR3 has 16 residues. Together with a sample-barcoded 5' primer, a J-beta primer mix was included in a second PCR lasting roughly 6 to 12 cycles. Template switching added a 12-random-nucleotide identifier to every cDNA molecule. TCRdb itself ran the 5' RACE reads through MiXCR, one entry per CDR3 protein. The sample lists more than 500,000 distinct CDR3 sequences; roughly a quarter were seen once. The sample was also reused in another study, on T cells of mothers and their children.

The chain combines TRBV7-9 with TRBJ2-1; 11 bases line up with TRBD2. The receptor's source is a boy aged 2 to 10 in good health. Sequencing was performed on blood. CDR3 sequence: CASSSNLAGGYNEQFF. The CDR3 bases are TGTGCCAGCAGCTCCAACTTAGCGGGAGGGTACAATGAGCAGTTCTTC.